This TCR beta chain was recovered during a study of blood T cells in healthy people across ages. Study observations and caveats: PBMCs were not sorted, which prevented a conclusive comparison of naive versus antigen-experienced cells.

Primed by a sample-barcoded 5' primer and a J-beta primer mix, a second PCR proceeded for about 6 to 12 cycles. TCRdb re-called the 5' RACE reads with MiXCR, one entry per CDR3 protein. Found here are approximately 770,000 distinct CDR3 sequences, roughly 64% of them singletons; the top ten hold about 20%. Regarding this clonotype: The antigen is unknown.

Trimming left V 4 bases short and J 0 bases short, with 7 bases between. The CDR3 totals 13 residues. From germline, CDR1 is SGHRS and CDR2 YFSETQ. The source of this sequence is a man in his thirties or forties in good health. The chain carries TRBV5-1 and TRBJ2-5, with TRBD1 as a possible D gene (5 bases). Sequenced: blood. The CDR3: CASSPTDQETQYF. CDR3 DNA sequence: TGCGCCAGCAGCCCGACAGACCAAGAGACCCAGTACTTC.